The present TCR beta chain was sequenced within a study of cytomegalovirus exposure and HLA in healthy donors. Findings and limits, study-wide: Analyzed later, association rates of TCRs varied across HLA loci, with DRB1 most and HLA-C fewest. TCR beta sequences reportedly predicted the HLA-A and HLA-B alleles of most subjects accurately. CMV serostatus was the sole immune exposure information available.

A multiplex PCR was run with 60 Vbeta primers and 13 Jbeta primers. Measured with immunoSEQ multiplex PCR; TCRdb has only the in-frame clones, and not every one. The profile shows about 130,000 clones, approximately 80% of them singletons. In the case of this clone: Its antigen is undetermined.

This CDR3 comprises 13 residues. Germline-derived CDR1 and CDR2 are SGHDT and YYEEEE. The V and J ends lost 4 bases and 9 bases, in that order; junction bases with no gene match: 4. Sequencing was performed on PBMCs. The sequence came from a middle-aged man in good health and CMV-seronegative. The chain uses TRBV5-6 and TRBJ2-3, with 11 nucleotides matching TRBD2. The DNA for the CDR3 is TGTGCCAGCAGCGAACGACTAGCGGGGACGCAGTATTTT. It is translated as CASSERLAGTQYF.